Here is one TCR beta chain with its context. The sample originates from a study of blood T cell repertoires in COVID-19. Background on the study: Nucleic acid was either cDNA or gDNA, and it came from T cells, B-cell-depleted T cells, or PBMCs.

The repertoire was sequenced with immunoSEQ multiplex PCR; TCRdb's copy has only in-frame clones and lacks some. The table records about 190,000 clones, 65% to 85% of them present only once. Trimming removed 2 bases at V and 3 bases at J, with 7 bases between. CDR3 size: 13 residues. Germline values: CDR1 SGHTS, CDR2 YDEGEE. The rearrangement links TRBV5-8 to TRBJ2-3; D unclear. This sequence was found in a man aged 55-75 years with active or convalescent COVID-19. The sequenced sample consisted of peripheral blood. This CDR3 is CASSFRRTDTQYF. The CDR3 region has the DNA TGTGCCAGCAGCTTCCGCAGGACAGATACGCAGTATTTT.